The following is a T cell receptor beta chain sequence with its context. Germline CDR1 reads MNHEY; CDR2 reads SVGAGI. Germline trimming cut 8 bases from V and 16 bases from J; bases unmatched to any gene: 15. The CDR3 length is 14 residues. This sample is drawn from a study of blood T cell repertoires in COVID-19. Study-wide background: COVID-19 samples collected from the United States, Italy and Spain covered acute and convalescent phases. PBMCs, B-cell-depleted T cells, or T cells provided the cDNA or gDNA that made up the material.

As handled by the study authors: Estimated nucleated cell counts came from reference gene primer amplification. Libraries were prepared by immunoSEQ multiplex PCR; TCRdb keeps only in-frame clonotypes and omits some of them. The DNA gave D and trimming, while V, J and clone size come from that table. This sample has fewer than 180,000 clones, with about four fifths found just once. Sequenced material: peripheral blood. The sequence was collected from a man between 70 and 80 years old with acute or convalescent COVID-19. The chain recombines TRBV6-5 with TRBJ2-1; 12 nucleotides align to TRBD1. The CDR3 nucleotides are TGTGCCAGCGGGGATTTCGGGACAGGGGGCGCTTATTTCTTC. Its translation is CASGDFGTGGAYFF.